One sample yielded the 31 T cell receptor beta chains listed below, sequenced in a study of blood T cell repertoires in COVID-19. Here immunoSEQ multiplex PCR was the method, and the copy in TCRdb shows in-frame clones only, minus some. The data show 150,000 to 200,000 clones, with around four fifths seen just once and under 13% held by the top ten. What was sequenced was peripheral blood. Source of these receptors: a human donor in a cohort sampled during active COVID-19.

This chain links TRBV27 with TRBJ2-1, with 10 bases identical to TRBD2. The germline gives CDR1 MNHEY, CDR2 SMNVEV (reference sequence). The CDR3 is 15 amino acids. V shed 6 bases, J shed 2 bases, and the junction held 4 bases outside the gene matches. CDR3 nucleotide sequence: TGTGCCAGCAGCAATAGCGGGGGGACCTACAATGAGCAGTTCTTC. This translates into CASSNSGGTYNEQFF.

The J gene is TRBJ2-7, the V gene TRBV18; no firm D call. The CDR3 is 11 amino acids. Germline V gene sequence: CDR1 KGHSH, CDR2 LQKENI. V lost 5 bases and J 9 bases, leaving 11 bases between the germline ends. CDR3 coding DNA: TGTGCCAGCTCATCCGTAGGCGGGCAGTACTTC. This gives the protein CASSSVGGQYF.

The chain uses TRBV7-8 and TRBJ1-2, with TRBD1 identical over 9 bases. The trim removed 1 base at V and 4 bases at J, leaving 7 bases unmatched. Per germline, CDR1 SGHVS and CDR2 FQNEAQ. The CDR3 loop spans 16 amino acids. CDR3 DNA: TGTGCCAGCAGCTTAGTAGGGACAGGGCTGCCCTATGGCTACACCTTC. Amino acid sequence: CASSLVGTGLPYGYTF.

This chain connects TRBV2 to TRBJ1-2; TRBD1 might be the D (5 bases). V lost 8 bases and J lost 4, with 20 bases in between. The CDR3 has 15 amino acids. Per the germline V gene, CDR1 is SNHLY and CDR2 is FYNNEI. The CDR3 sequence is CASRVGGLGGYGYTF. CDR3 coding DNA: TGTGCCAGCCGGGTGGGGGGTCTCGGGGGCTATGGCTACACCTTC. The variable domain in full, with the rest retrieved from reference TRBV2 and TRBJ1-2, is EPEVTQTPSHQVTQMGQEVILRCVPISNHLYFYWYRQILGQKVEFLVSFYNNEISEKSEIFDDQFSVERPDGSNFTLKIRSTKLEDSAMYFCASRVGGLGGYGYTFGSGTRLTVV.

The V call is TRBV6-2 or TRBV6-3, the J call TRBJ2-1, with a tentative D call TRBD2 (5 bases). V lost 5 bases to trimming and J lost 9 bases, with 11 bases between them. Germline CDR1 MNHEY, CDR2 SVGEGT. CDR3 length equals 12 residues. The CDR3 DNA sequence: TGTGCCAGCAGTCATCCTCGGGGTGAGCAGTTCTTC. It codes for CASSHPRGEQFF.

The chain recombines TRBV7-2 with TRBJ2-3; D is uncertain. The V and J ends lost 5 bases and 6 bases respectively, with 12 bases between them. Germline CDR1 and CDR2: SGHTA and FQGNSA. This CDR3 is built from 13 residues. This chain's CDR3 is CASSGQRLDTQYF. In DNA form, the CDR3 reads TGTGCCAGCAGCGGCCAAAGACTCGATACGCAGTATTTT. The full variable domain, completed using reference TRBV7-2 and TRBJ2-3, is GAGVSQSPSNKVTEKGKDVELRCDPISGHTALYWYRQSLGQGLEFLIYFQGNSAPDKSGLPSDRFSAERTGGSVSTLTIQRTQQEDSAVYLCASSGQRLDTQYFGPGTRLTVL.

The gene calls are TRBV28 and TRBJ1-6; no reliable D call. The V end lost 7 bases, the J end lost 3 bases, and 10 bases lay between the germline ends. The CDR3 is made up of 14 amino acids. Germline V lookup: CDR1 MDHEN, CDR2 SYDVKM. In DNA, the CDR3 is TGTGCCAGCAATCCCCGGGTCTATAATTCACCCCTCCACTTT. This sequence encodes CASNPRVYNSPLHF. Full variable domain (outside the CDR3, taken from reference TRBV28 and TRBJ1-6): DVKVTQSSRYLVKRTGEKVFLECVQDMDHENMFWYRQDPGLGLRLIYFSYDVKMKEKGDIPEGYSVSREKKERFSLILESASTNQTSMYLCASNPRVYNSPLHFGNGTRLTVT.

The V call is TRBV24-1, the J call TRBJ2-1; 12 nucleotides align to TRBD2. Per germline, CDR1 KGHDR and CDR2 SFDVKD. V dropped 2 bases and J dropped 8; count of bases not matched to a gene: 12. CDR3 size: 18 residues. DNA of the CDR3: TGTGCCACCAGTGATTCGGGACTAGCGGGTTTCTCCCCTTATGAGCAGTTCTTC. It encodes CATSDSGLAGFSPYEQFF.

This clone counts as medium-sized. J is TRBJ2-7 and V is TRBV18; D unresolved. The CDR3 totals 13 residues. CDR1 and CDR2 (germline): KGHSH, LQKENI. The V and J ends lost 6 bases and 5 bases respectively, with 14 bases between them. DNA of the CDR3: TGTGCCAGCTCTCCCCTTCCCCGAGACGAGCAGTACTTC. As protein: CASSPLPRDEQYF.

This clone was counted once. This chain uses TRBV7-2 with TRBJ2-7, with 8 bases fitting TRBD1. V was clipped by 3 bases and J by 6 bases; unmatched bases: 7. The CDR3 is made up of 14 amino acids. CDR1 and CDR2 from the germline V gene are SGHTA and FQGNSA. The CDR3 nucleotides read TGTGCCAGCAGCTTGGTGGGGACAGGTGCCGAGCAGTACTTC. Its translation: CASSLVGTGAEQYF.

This rearrangement joins TRBV6-5 to TRBJ2-7; D might be TRBD2 (6 bases). Deletions cut 2 bases from V and 6 bases from J, with 8 bases between. The CDR3 runs 12 residues. Germline V lookup: CDR1 MNHEY, CDR2 SVGAGI. The CDR3 DNA reads as TGTGCCAGCAGTTACGGAGGGGCCGAGCAGTACTTC. This translates into CASSYGGAEQYF.

This rearrangement joins TRBV5-1 to TRBJ2-1, with 8 bases lining up with TRBD1. V was pared by 0 bases and J by 3 bases, with 2 bases of the junction left unmatched. The CDR3 contains 15 residues. Germline V gene lookup returns CDR1 SGHRS and CDR2 YFSETQ. The CDR3 here is CASSLDGQGYNEQFF. The DNA of the CDR3 is TGCGCCAGCAGCTTGGACGGACAGGGCTACAATGAGCAGTTCTTC.

This rearrangement joins TRBV18 to TRBJ2-7; 9 positions match TRBD1. The CDR3 runs 15 residues. Germline V lookup: CDR1 KGHSH, CDR2 LQKENI. The ends lost 3 bases at V and 1 base at J; junction bases unmatched: 4. CDR3 nucleotide sequence: TGTGCCAGCTCACCGGGACAGGGAGGTTCCTACGAGCAGTACTTC. Translating gives CASSPGQGGSYEQYF.

The J gene is TRBJ2-2, the V gene TRBV5-6; D remains ambiguous. V lost 1 base and J 9 bases, leaving 7 bases between the germline ends. The CDR3 spans 12 residues. Germline V gene sequence: CDR1 SGHDT, CDR2 YYEEEE. In DNA, the CDR3 is TGTGCCAGCAGCTTGCTCGACAGGGAGCTGTTTTTT. This sequence encodes CASSLLDRELFF.

The chain combines TRBV14 with TRBJ2-7, with D unresolved. Per germline, CDR1 SGHDN and CDR2 FVKESK. Trimming stripped 0 bases from V and 5 bases from J, with 8 bases between. The CDR3 extends over 13 amino acids. The CDR3 nucleotides read TGTGCCAGCAGCCAAGAGAGCTCAAACGAGCAGTACTTC. This encodes CASSQESSNEQYF.

The V gene is TRBV28, the J gene TRBJ2-7; 9 nucleotides line up with TRBD2. The germline V gene encodes CDR1 MDHEN and CDR2 SYDVKM. V lost 2 bases to trimming and J lost 7 bases; unmatched junction nucleotides: 9. CDR3 length: 15 residues. CDR3 sequence: CASSLVAGASVEQYF. The DNA of the CDR3 is TGTGCCAGCAGTTTAGTAGCGGGAGCCTCTGTAGAGCAGTACTTC.

The chain links TRBV27 to TRBJ2-7; D perhaps matches TRBD1 (5 bases). Trimming shortened V by 2 bases and J by 3 bases, and 5 bases separated the two germline ends. The length of the CDR3 is 12 residues. Looked up from germline, CDR1 is MNHEY and CDR2 is SMNVEV (reference sequence). CDR3 nucleotide sequence: TGTGCCAGCAGTTTAAGGGGCTACGAGCAGTACTTC. This codes for CASSLRGYEQYF.

The chain links TRBV4-1 to TRBJ2-7, with 8 bases fitting TRBD1. The length of the CDR3 is 15 residues. Germline CDR1 and CDR2: MGHRA and YSYEKL. V was clipped by 0 bases and J by 3 bases; unmatched bases: 4. The CDR3 reads CASSQDTGTGYEQYF. DNA for the CDR3: TGCGCCAGCAGCCAAGATACCGGGACAGGCTACGAGCAGTACTTC.

This clone has more than one count but fewer than ten. The V and J genes are TRBV2 and TRBJ1-2; TRBD1 aligns across 7 bases. The J segment lost 4 bases and the V segment lost 3 bases, leaving 8 bases of the junction unmatched. CDR1 and CDR2 (germline): SNHLY, FYNNEI. This CDR3 has 15 residues. CDR3 in amino acids: CASSDRAAGGYGYTF. CDR3 DNA: TGTGCCAGCAGTGATAGAGCGGCAGGGGGCTATGGCTACACCTTC.

This clone appeared a few times. Germline and junction disagree at one end, which may indicate a read error. This chain joins TRBV29-1 and TRBJ1-2; D unclear. This CDR3 is built from 13 residues. The germline gives CDR1 SQVTM, CDR2 ANQGSEA. For the CDR3, the DNA is TGCAGCGGTGAAACAGTTTCTAACTATGGCTACACCTTC. It encodes CSGETVSNYGYTF.

The chain is built from TRBV19 and TRBJ2-5; D is unclear. CDR1 is LNHDA and CDR2 is SQIVND in the germline V gene (reference sequence). V was pared by 7 bases and J by 2 bases, with 14 bases between. The CDR3 spans 14 residues. As DNA, the CDR3 is TGTGCCAGTAACCCTTCCGACTCGCAAGAGACCCAGTACTTC. Its protein product is CASNPSDSQETQYF.

J is TRBJ2-1 and V is TRBV3-1 (or the pseudogene TRBV3-2), with TRBD2 identical over 10 bases. CDR3 length: 15 amino acids. Germline V gene lookup returns CDR1 LGHDT and CDR2 YNNKEL (reference sequence). The V and J ends lost 1 base and 9 bases, in that order; junction bases with no gene match: 6. The CDR3 coding sequence is TGTGCCAGCAGCCAAGGAGTAGCGGGGGGACGTGAGCAGTTCTTC. This gives the protein CASSQGVAGGREQFF.

The CDR3 DNA reads TGTGCCAGCAGTTCCCCCCGAGGACTAGGCCCTGAGCAGTTCTTC. This translates into CASSSPRGLGPEQFF. The gene calls are TRBV28 and TRBJ2-1; 7 bases are a match to TRBD2. Germline CDR1 MDHEN, CDR2 SYDVKM. CDR3 length: 15 amino acids. Losses at the gene ends were 4 bases for V and 9 bases for J; bases not matched to a gene: 12. Full variable domain (rest looked up from reference TRBV28 and TRBJ2-1): DVKVTQSSRYLVKRTGEKVFLECVQDMDHENMFWYRQDPGLGLRLIYFSYDVKMKEKGDIPEGYSVSREKKERFSLILESASTNQTSMYLCASSSPRGLGPEQFFGPGTRLTVL.

V and J are TRBV9 and TRBJ1-1, with 10 nucleotides matching TRBD1. Germline CDR1 and CDR2: SGDLS and YYNGEE. Losses at the gene ends were 4 bases for V and 4 bases for J; bases not matched to a gene: 10. This CDR3 contains 16 residues. CDR3 coding DNA: TGTGCCAGCAGCCCTCCCCCGGGACAGGGGAGCACTGAAGCTTTCTTT. Its translation is CASSPPPGQGSTEAFF.

This clone has only one observation. V usage is TRBV6-5 and J usage is TRBJ1-1; D is ambiguous. The CDR3 contains 13 residues. The germline V gene has CDR1 MNHEY and CDR2 SVGAGI. V lost 2 bases and J 5 bases, leaving 9 bases between the germline ends. The CDR3 DNA sequence: TGTGCCAGCAGTTACGGGAGTGGAACTGAAGCTTTCTTT. The encoded protein is CASSYGSGTEAFF.

J is TRBJ2-1 and V is TRBV19; 10 nucleotides line up with TRBD1. Germline CDR1 LNHDA, CDR2 SQIVND (reference sequence). The CDR3 is made up of 19 amino acids. After removal of 5 bases from V and 1 base from J, the junction contained 14 bases not matched to a gene. In DNA, the CDR3 is TGTGCCAGTAGTCCCCGACAGGGGGCGGACGGGCGGTCCTACAATGAGCAGTTCTTC. Translated: CASSPRQGADGRSYNEQFF. The full variable domain, rest sourced from reference TRBV19 and TRBJ2-1, is DGGITQSPKYLFRKEGQNVTLSCEQNLNHDAMYWYRQDPGQGLRLIYYSQIVNDFQKGDIAEGYSVSREKKESFPLTVTSAQKNPTAFYLCASSPRQGADGRSYNEQFFGPGTRLTVL.

DNA of the CDR3: TGCGCCAGCAGTGGGAGTGGGGGACTAGCGGGAGGGAGCTCCTACAATGAGCAGTTCTTC. Its protein is CASSGSGGLAGGSSYNEQFF. V and J are TRBV10-2 and TRBJ2-1, with 16 bases that match TRBD2. CDR3 length equals 20 residues. V trimming: 4 bases; J trimming: 0 bases; junction bases outside the gene matches: 9. Germline V gene sequence: CDR1 WSHSY, CDR2 SAAADI.

The rearrangement links TRBV19 to TRBJ1-2, with 8 bases matching TRBD1. Germline CDR1 reads LNHDA; CDR2 reads SQIVND (reference sequence). The V segment lost 5 bases and the J segment 2 bases; nucleotides outside the gene matches: 7. The CDR3 spans 15 residues. CDR3 residues: CASSSGQGQNYGYTF. CDR3 bases: TGTGCCAGTAGTTCCGGACAGGGTCAGAACTATGGCTACACCTTC.

The chain is built from TRBV4-1 and TRBJ2-1, with 7 bases fitting TRBD1. Germline trimming cut 0 bases from V and 6 bases from J; bases unmatched to any gene: 5. Germline values: CDR1 MGHRA, CDR2 YSYEKL. The CDR3 is 15 residues long. CDR3 amino acids: CASSQDWDSFNEQFF. In DNA form, the CDR3 reads TGCGCCAGCAGCCAAGATTGGGACAGCTTCAATGAGCAGTTCTTC.

The chain has TRBV6-6 and TRBJ2-3; D might be TRBD2 (6 bases). V was cut by 0 bases and J by 1 base, with 11 bases left in between. The CDR3 totals 16 residues. Germline values: CDR1 MNHNY, CDR2 SVGAGI (reference sequence). The CDR3 nucleotides are TGTGCCAGCAGTTACTCCCGGCGGGGTGGCACAGATACGCAGTATTTT. It is translated as CASSYSRRGGTDTQYF.

The chain recombines TRBV19 with TRBJ2-3; TRBD1 matches 9 bases. The CDR3 covers 16 residues. With V trimmed by 3 bases and J by 5 bases, 9 bases remained unmatched. Germline values: CDR1 LNHDA, CDR2 SQIVND (reference sequence). The CDR3 is CASSMGDRVSRDTQYF. As DNA, the CDR3 is TGTGCCAGTAGTATGGGGGACAGGGTATCGAGAGATACGCAGTATTTT.